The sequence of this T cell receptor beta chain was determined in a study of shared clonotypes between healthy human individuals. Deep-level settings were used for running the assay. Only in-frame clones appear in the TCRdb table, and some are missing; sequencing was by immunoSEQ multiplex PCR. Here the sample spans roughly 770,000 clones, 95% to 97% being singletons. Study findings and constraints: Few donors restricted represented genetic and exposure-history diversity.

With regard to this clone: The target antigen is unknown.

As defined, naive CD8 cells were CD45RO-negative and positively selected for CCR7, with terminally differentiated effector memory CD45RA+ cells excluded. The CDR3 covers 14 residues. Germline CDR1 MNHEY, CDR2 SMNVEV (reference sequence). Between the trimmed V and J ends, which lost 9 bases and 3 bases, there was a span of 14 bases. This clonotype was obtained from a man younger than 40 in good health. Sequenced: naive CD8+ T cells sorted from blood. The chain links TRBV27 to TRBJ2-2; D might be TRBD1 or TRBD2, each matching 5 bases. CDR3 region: CASSLGPYTGELFF. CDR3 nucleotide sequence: TGTGCCAGTTCCCTGGGACCTTACACCGGGGAGCTGTTTTTT.